The sequence of this TCR beta chain was determined in a study of early T cells in non-severe SARS-CoV-2 infection. Study background: Whole-blood bulk RNA, unsorted, was sequenced, and chains were unpaired.

Individual cDNA molecules carried attached unique molecular identifiers. TCRdb analysed the 5' RACE reads with MiXCR anew, one entry per CDR3 protein. The sample comprises some 82,000 distinct CDR3 sequences, approximately 12% of which are singletons, and 4.4% rests with the top ten. This clonotype was seen only a few times. V lost 5 bases to trimming and J lost 4 bases, with 12 bases between them. The CDR3 runs to 15 residues. The clonotype was recovered from an adult who was a healthcare worker with PCR-confirmed SARS-CoV-2 infection or an uninfected control (not recorded which). This specimen consisted of whole blood, obtained at baseline. The chain couples TRBV12-3 or TRBV12-4 to TRBJ1-6; D gene uncertain. CDR3 DNA: TGTGCCAGCAGTCTGCGGGATCCTTATAATTCACCCCTCCACTTT. Protein product: CASSLRDPYNSPLHF.